A selection of T cell receptor beta chains follows, all from one sample in a study of blood T cell repertoires in COVID-19. Profiled with immunoSEQ multiplex PCR; TCRdb holds only in-frame clones, not every one. Among roughly 200,000 clones listed, roughly 85% were seen once. Specimen: peripheral blood. The source is a man between 60 and 75 years old with acute or convalescent COVID-19. Each CDR3 is given with its conserved first and last residue.

v_call: TRBV28; cdr3_length: 16; cdr3_aa: CASSGTGGVSNQPQHF
v_call: TRBV5-1; cdr3_length: 14; cdr3_aa: CASSGTGGVETQYF
v_call: TRBV4-2; cdr3_length: 16; cdr3_aa: CASSRGTDSGANVLTF
v_call: TRBV5-5; cdr3_length: 16; cdr3_aa: CASSAALGRGHGEQFF
v_call: TRBV5-6; cdr3_length: 14; cdr3_aa: CASSLWELNTEAFF
v_call: TRBV3-1/TRBV3-2; cdr3_length: 12; cdr3_aa: CASSQDTKHIYF
v_call: TRBV27; cdr3_length: 17; cdr3_aa: CASSYKNAGGHDYGYTF
v_call: TRBV28; cdr3_length: 15; cdr3_aa: CASSLRGSGRIGQYF
v_call: TRBV28; cdr3_length: 13; cdr3_aa: CASSLSSGNTIYF
v_call: TRBV5-4; cdr3_length: 13; cdr3_aa: CASSLSEGYGYTF
v_call: TRBV29-1; cdr3_length: 12; cdr3_aa: CSLRWGPYEQYF
v_call: TRBV6-2/TRBV6-3; cdr3_length: 15; cdr3_aa: CASSYIAGANYGYTF
v_call: TRBV3-1/TRBV3-2; cdr3_length: 11; cdr3_aa: CASSLRDTQYF
v_call: TRBV6-5; cdr3_length: 13; cdr3_aa: CASVAGFWGEQFF
v_call: TRBV7-2; cdr3_length: 17; cdr3_aa: CASSAGLAGGRAAEQYF
v_call: TRBV28; cdr3_length: 14; cdr3_aa: CASSLIQGAETQYF
v_call: TRBV4-2; cdr3_length: 15; cdr3_aa: CASSQAGTGDTEAFF
v_call: TRBV6-2/TRBV6-3; cdr3_length: 17; cdr3_aa: CASSYYPGQGGTGELFF
v_call: TRBV7-2; cdr3_length: 16; cdr3_aa: CASSPGGGGFGWTQYF
v_call: TRBV9; cdr3_length: 13; cdr3_aa: CASSVGTGMEQYF
v_call: TRBV11-2; cdr3_length: 16; cdr3_aa: CASSLDFAGGPYEQYF
v_call: TRBV7-2; cdr3_length: 15; cdr3_aa: CASSPDRGDNQPQHF
v_call: TRBV5-6; cdr3_length: 12; cdr3_aa: CASSSRRGGYTF
v_call: TRBV4-1; cdr3_length: 15; cdr3_aa: CASRHNRATNEKLFF
v_call: TRBV29-1; cdr3_length: 13; cdr3_aa: CSVRDRVWEKLFF
v_call: TRBV10-3; cdr3_length: 18; cdr3_aa: CAISDPGVAGGNTGELFF
v_call: TRBV6-1; cdr3_length: 13; cdr3_aa: CASSEARRGGQFF
v_call: TRBV19; cdr3_length: 16; cdr3_aa: CASSLRGQGDPDTQYF
v_call: TRBV3-1/TRBV3-2; cdr3_length: 16; cdr3_aa: CASSQHRLRSGNTIYF
v_call: TRBV7-3; cdr3_length: 13; cdr3_aa: CASSFSGRETQYF
v_call: TRBV6-5; cdr3_length: 14; cdr3_aa: CASSTRQGLGKLFF
v_call: TRBV5-4; cdr3_length: 15; cdr3_aa: CASSLGTRGGNEQFF
v_call: TRBV14; cdr3_length: 15; cdr3_aa: CASSQDLWNTGELFF
v_call: TRBV30; cdr3_length: 13; cdr3_aa: CAWTRNSGNTIYF
v_call: TRBV5-1; cdr3_length: 16; cdr3_aa: CASSLEAERASYEQYF